The present TCR beta chain was sequenced within a study of cytomegalovirus exposure and HLA in healthy donors. 60 Vbeta and 13 Jbeta primers were used in PCR. The protocol was immunoSEQ multiplex PCR, while the TCRdb copy is restricted to in-frame clones and leaves out a portion. The data hold 55,000 or so clones, with about 80% observed a single time. The sequencing sample was made of PBMCs. The TCR originated in a man aged 45-65 years in good health and CMV-seronegative.

CDR3 residues: CASSLIQGAQPQHF. The CDR3 bases are TGTGCCAGCAGTTTGATACAGGGGGCTCAGCCCCAGCATTTT. The rearrangement joins TRBV28 to TRBJ1-5; 9 bases are shared with TRBD1. Germline V lookup: CDR1 MDHEN, CDR2 SYDVKM. V was pared by 3 bases and J by 6 bases, with 3 bases of the junction left unmatched. The CDR3 runs 14 residues.